This is a list of T cell receptor beta chains from one sample in a study of tumor-infiltrating lymphocytes in primary liver carcinoma. MiXCR was run by TCRdb on the multiplex PCR reads, yielding one entry per CDR3 protein. The sample records approximately 73,000 distinct CDR3 sequences, 60% to 80% being singletons. The sequencing input was liver tumor tissue from sampling region 4. These receptors were taken from a woman aged 60 to 75 with primary liver carcinoma and hepatitis B virus infection. Both conserved end residues are part of each CDR3. Fields, in order: J gene, V gene, CDR3 protein.

>TRBJ2-1|TRBV11-3
CASSAEGYNGQFF
>TRBJ2-3|TRBV6-5
CASSYRGSRTDTQCF
>TRBJ2-7|TRBV6-1
CANSRACVTYDQYF
>TRBJ1-1|TRBV28
CALGGGVGEAFF
>TRBJ2-1|TRBV7-3
CASSPNSGNGFSEQFF
>TRBJ1-2|TRBV29-1
CNVDKSVGGHANYGYTF
>TRBJ2-3|TRBV28
CASSRGIPGQQYF
>TRBJ2-1|TRBV28
CASSRGGQVNEQFF
>TRBJ2-7|TRBV12-3/TRBV12-4
CASSVTRGQYF
>TRBJ2-3|TRBV5-1
CASTSSGGEDTQYF
>TRBJ2-7|TRBV7-9
CASSLGGQSYEQYF
>TRBJ1-1|TRBV28
CASSLPGGNTEAFF
>TRBJ2-5|TRBV7-9
CASSFIAGGSGEAQYF
>TRBJ2-5|TRBV12-3/TRBV12-4
CASSRWEGRGVQYF
>TRBJ1-1|TRBV4-1
CASSQGPIGTEAFF
>TRBJ2-3|TRBV5-1
CASNMVDTQYF
>TRBJ2-1|TRBV6-1
CASSLVAGGCEQLF
>TRBJ2-7|TRBV29-1
CSVAGTVATYEQYF
>TRBJ1-1|TRBV6-6
CASLSGHSPRGTEAFF
>TRBJ2-4|TRBV10-2
CTSSESRGWDNQYF
>TRBJ2-1|TRBV14
CASGPLDRGGSETSGSGEQFF
>TRBJ2-7|TRBV7-9
CASSLAGGSTYEQHF
>TRBJ2-2|TRBV4-2
CASSQDLILAGGGTVELFF
>TRBJ1-1|TRBV11-2
CASSSRPTWGVNTEAFF
>TRBJ2-2|TRBV12-3/TRBV12-4
CANSGFLNTGELFF
>TRBJ2-3|TRBV6-5
CASSYLESGTGGSGDTDTQYF
>TRBJ2-1|TRBV11-3
CASSLAAAARGEQFF
>TRBJ1-1|TRBV19
CASSMVSRPMNTEAFF
>TRBJ2-5|TRBV7-9
CASSLEGFQETQYF
>TRBJ2-2|TRBV11-1
CASSVQVGELFF
>TRBJ2-5|TRBV11-3
CASSLDGTGVIETQYF
>TRBJ2-7|TRBV4-1
CASSRGASYEQYF
>TRBJ2-5|TRBV6-1
CAISELASGRGGETQYF
>TRBJ1-1|TRBV5-1
CTSSLGGTEAFF
>TRBJ2-3|TRBV28
CASSLGYPTDTQYF
>TRBJ2-1|TRBV29-1
CRVTSGETNEQFF
>TRBJ1-1|TRBV29-1
CSSREQGNAEAFF
>TRBJ2-2|TRBV6-1
CASRTGDGTGELFF
>TRBJ2-3|TRBV11-2
CASSLTGLAGGPTDTQYF
>TRBJ2-4|TRBV29-1
CGVETGSASGTKNIQYF